The 30 T cell receptor beta chains given below trace back to one sample, sequenced in a study of blood T cell repertoires in COVID-19. Libraries were prepared by immunoSEQ multiplex PCR; TCRdb keeps only in-frame clonotypes and omits some of them. There are tens of thousands of clones in the sample; about 87% occur only once, and about 13% lies in the top ten. The source material was peripheral blood. These receptors were collected from a human donor with active COVID-19. The donor label of this sample is uncertain.

The chain employs TRBV5-4 and TRBJ2-7; 10 bases line up with TRBD2. Germline-derived CDR1 and CDR2 are SGHNT and YYREEE (reference sequence). This CDR3 is 15 amino acids long. The J segment lost 4 bases and the V segment lost 5 bases, leaving 9 bases of the junction unmatched. The CDR3 spells CASSSAGGPSYEQYF. The CDR3 coding sequence is TGTGCCAGCAGTTCAGCGGGAGGGCCTAGTTACGAGCAGTACTTC.

V usage is TRBV12-5 and J usage is TRBJ2-7, with 9 bases identical to TRBD1. V shed 1 base and J 4 bases; nucleotides not matched to a gene: 2. This CDR3 is 14 amino acids long. Germline-derived CDR1 and CDR2 are LGHNT and FRNRAP. The CDR3 is CASGLGDRVYEQYF. As DNA, the CDR3 is TGTGCTAGTGGTTTGGGGGACAGGGTATACGAGCAGTACTTC. Together with reference TRBV12-5 and TRBJ2-7, the CDR3 gives the full variable domain: DARVTQTPRHKVTEMGQEVTMRCQPILGHNTVFWYRQTMMQGLELLAYFRNRAPLDDSGMPKDRFSAEMPDATLATLKIQPSEPRDSAVYFCASGLGDRVYEQYFGPGTRLTVT.

The V call is TRBV2, the J call TRBJ2-7; 7 positions match TRBD1. The CDR3 has 14 residues. Germline V gene lookup returns CDR1 SNHLY and CDR2 FYNNEI. The CDR3 DNA reads TGTGCTAGCGAACAGGGGACCCTCATTTACGAGCAGTACTTC. Protein product: CASEQGTLIYEQYF.

The CDR3: CASSLAGNSGNTIYF. CDR3 coding DNA: TGCGCCAGCAGCTTGGCCGGGAACTCTGGAAACACCATATATTTT. The V call is TRBV5-1, the J call TRBJ1-3, with D unresolved. The germline V gene encodes CDR1 SGHRS and CDR2 YFSETQ. The V end was cut by 0 bases, the J end by 0 bases, with 7 bases between. The CDR3 contains 15 residues.

The rearrangement joins TRBV9 to TRBJ1-1, with TRBD1 matching 7 bases. This CDR3 contains 13 residues. V dropped 4 bases and J dropped 3; count of bases not matched to a gene: 3. Germline V gives CDR1 SGDLS, CDR2 YYNGEE. The CDR3 region is CASSRQGHTEAFF. As DNA, the CDR3 is TGTGCCAGCAGCAGACAGGGTCACACTGAAGCTTTCTTT.

This sequence joins TRBV6-1 and TRBJ2-5; 8 bases fit TRBD1. CDR3 size: 15 residues. CDR1 MNHNS and CDR2 SASEGT come from the germline V gene. V shed 2 bases, J shed 3 bases, and the junction held 5 bases outside the gene matches. The DNA of the CDR3 is TGTGCCAGCAGTGAAACCAGGGGGCGGGAAGAGACCCAGTACTTC. Its protein is CASSETRGREETQYF.

This chain uses TRBV19 with TRBJ2-1, with 11 bases that match TRBD2. V gave up 7 bases and J gave up 4 bases; unmatched junction bases: 12. The CDR3 is 17 amino acids. Germline V gives CDR1 LNHDA, CDR2 SQIVND (reference sequence). The CDR3 region has the DNA TGTGCCAGTAAGCCCCGGGTAGCGGGGGGGCGTTACAATGAGCAGTTCTTC. The encoded protein is CASKPRVAGGRYNEQFF.

The genes are TRBV9 and TRBJ1-2; perhaps TRBD1 as D (6 bases). This CDR3 region has 14 residues. Trimming took 0 bases from V and 7 from J, leaving 13 bases between them. CDR1 and CDR2 from the germline V gene are SGDLS and YYNGEE. The CDR3 DNA follows: TGTGCCAGCAGCGTAGAAGGCAGGGGCGGTGGCTACACCTTC. Protein product: CASSVEGRGGGYTF.

This chain joins TRBV14 and TRBJ2-1; TRBD2 is a possible D gene (6 bases). Germline V gene sequence: CDR1 SGHDN, CDR2 FVKESK. The CDR3 length is 15 residues. The V end was cut by 2 bases, the J end by 5 bases, with 13 bases between. The CDR3 DNA reads TGTGCCAGCAGCCAATCTACGAGCGGGCACAATGAGCAGTTCTTC. The encoded protein is CASSQSTSGHNEQFF. Filled out from reference TRBV14 and TRBJ2-1, the complete variable domain reads EAGVTQFPSHSVIEKGQTVTLRCDPISGHDNLYWYRRVMGKEIKFLLHFVKESKQDESGMPNNRFLAERTGGTYSTLKVQPAELEDSGVYFCASSQSTSGHNEQFFGPGTRLTVL.

This sequence joins TRBV18 and TRBJ2-3; D is unclear. The germline CDR1 and CDR2 sequences are KGHSH and LQKENI. The CDR3 covers 15 residues. Trimming stripped 1 base from V and 3 bases from J, with 11 bases between. Here the CDR3 reads CASSPLNPATDTQYF. DNA for the CDR3: TGTGCCAGCTCACCACTGAATCCCGCGACAGATACGCAGTATTTT.

The chain uses TRBV19 and TRBJ2-5; 8 bases fit TRBD2. V shed 2 bases and J 2 bases; nucleotides not matched to a gene: 4. The CDR3 length is 15 residues. Germline V gives CDR1 LNHDA, CDR2 SQIVND (reference sequence). The CDR3 DNA follows: TGTGCCAGTAGTATACCTAGCGGGCCGCAAGAGACCCAGTACTTC. It is translated as CASSIPSGPQETQYF.

The chain has TRBV5-1 and TRBJ2-7, with TRBD1 identical over 9 bases. The J segment lost 4 bases and the V segment lost 5 bases, leaving 10 bases of the junction unmatched. This CDR3 comprises 15 residues. Germline loops: CDR1 SGHRS, CDR2 YFSETQ. CDR3 loop: CASRVSGTGLYEQYF. CDR3 nucleotide sequence: TGCGCCAGCAGGGTCTCCGGGACAGGGTTATACGAGCAGTACTTC.

The chain joins TRBV4-2 to TRBJ1-2, with 12 bases that match TRBD1. J was trimmed by 2 bases and V by 4 bases; bases with no gene match: 5. The CDR3 is 16 residues long. Germline assignment: CDR1 LGHNA and CDR2 YNFKEQ. CDR3 sequence (DNA): TGTGCCAGCAGCCCAGAAGGGACAGGGGGCAACTATGGCTACACCTTC. It specifies CASSPEGTGGNYGYTF.

This clone was recorded only once. J is TRBJ2-3 and V is TRBV9; TRBD2 might be the D (5 bases). This CDR3 has 13 residues. In germline, CDR1 is SGDLS, CDR2 YYNGEE. V dropped 0 bases and J dropped 5 bases, with 7 bases sitting between them. The CDR3 reads CASSVADLDTQYF. The CDR3 nucleotides are TGTGCCAGCAGCGTAGCGGACTTAGATACGCAGTATTTT.

The chain joins TRBV18 to TRBJ2-1; the match to TRBD2 covers 12 bases. CDR1 KGHSH and CDR2 LQKENI come from the germline V gene. V dropped 4 bases and J dropped 0; count of bases not matched to a gene: 7. CDR3 length equals 18 residues. CDR3 DNA: TGTGCCAGCTCACTCCGGACTAGCGGGGTTCGCTCCTACAATGAGCAGTTCTTC. Its translation: CASSLRTSGVRSYNEQFF.

The chain carries TRBV4-2 and TRBJ2-1, with a possible D match to TRBD2 (5 bases). Germline V CDR1 and CDR2: LGHNA, YNFKEQ. V lost 5 bases, J lost 7 bases, and 12 bases lay in between. The CDR3 has 13 residues. As DNA, the CDR3 is TGTGCCAGCAGCTCACTAGAGAAGAATGAGCAGTTCTTC. Translation gives CASSSLEKNEQFF.

The V and J genes are TRBV7-3 and TRBJ2-7; D might be TRBD1 (6 bases). Germline lookup yields CDR1 SGHTA and CDR2 FQGTGA. The CDR3 covers 15 residues. The V end was cut by 5 bases, the J end by 3 bases, with 17 bases between. As DNA, the CDR3 is TGTGCCAGCAGCCCCGCCAGGGGTCTGTTCTACGAGCAGTACTTC. It translates to CASSPARGLFYEQYF. Variable domain in full (rest from reference TRBV7-3 and TRBJ2-7): GAGVSQTPSNKVTEKGKYVELRCDPISGHTALYWYRQSLGQGPEFLIYFQGTGAADDSGLPNDRFFAVRPEGSVSTLKIQRTERGDSAVYLCASSPARGLFYEQYFGPGTRLTVT.

The chain links TRBV10-3 to TRBJ2-3; D might be TRBD2 (6 bases). V shed 6 bases and J shed 0 bases, with 13 bases lying between them. CDR3 size: 15 residues. Germline lookup yields CDR1 ENHRY and CDR2 SYGVKD. The CDR3 bases are TGTGCCATCAGGGTTAGCGGAACTAGCACAGATACGCAGTATTTT. Translation gives CAIRVSGTSTDTQYF.

This clone is labeled as medium-sized (0.01 to 0.1%). The V and J genes are TRBV19 and TRBJ1-6; D ambiguous. The V end lost 2 bases, the J end lost 5 bases, and 7 bases lay between the germline ends. CDR1 LNHDA and CDR2 SQIVND come from the germline V gene (reference sequence). The CDR3 consists of 14 residues. CDR3 sequence (DNA): TGTGCCAGTAGTATACAGGCTGATAATTCACCCCTCCACTTT. It is translated as CASSIQADNSPLHF.

The chain recombines TRBV20-1 with TRBJ1-1; no firm D call. The CDR3 loop spans 11 amino acids. V was cut by 6 bases and J by 1 base, with 6 bases left in between. The germline CDR1 and CDR2 sequences are DFQATT and SNEGSKA (reference sequence). As DNA, the CDR3 is TGCAGTGCCCGGGGGAACACTGAAGCTTTCTTT. This encodes CSARGNTEAFF.

This chain uses TRBV3-1 (or the pseudogene TRBV3-2) with TRBJ2-7; D not resolved. CDR3 length: 13 residues. Germline V gives CDR1 LGHDT, CDR2 YNNKEL (reference sequence). Trimming pared 2 bases from V and 3 bases from J, leaving 8 bases between. The CDR3 DNA reads as TGTGCCAGCAGCCAAATGTCGGTCTACGAGCAGTACTTC. It codes for CASSQMSVYEQYF.

V usage is TRBV6-5 and J usage is TRBJ1-5, with 7 bases matching TRBD1. The CDR3 extends over 15 amino acids. V trimming: 4 bases; J trimming: 0 bases; junction bases outside the gene matches: 3. Germline CDR1 is MNHEY and CDR2 is SVGAGI. CDR3 in DNA: TGTGCCAGCAGTTCGGGACAGCATAGCAATCAGCCCCAGCATTTT. Translated: CASSSGQHSNQPQHF.

The chain has TRBV4-2 and TRBJ2-1; 10 nucleotides align to TRBD1. The CDR3 totals 16 residues. Germline CDR1 LGHNA, CDR2 YNFKEQ. Germline trimming cut 0 bases from V and 8 bases from J; bases unmatched to any gene: 7. The CDR3 sequence: CASSQDLTGGFHEQFF. As DNA, the CDR3 is TGTGCCAGCAGCCAAGATTTGACAGGGGGCTTTCATGAGCAGTTCTTC.

The table lists this clone with a count of one. The rearrangement joins TRBV11-2 to TRBJ2-3; tentative D call: TRBD2 (6 bases). CDR3 length: 14 residues. V lost 5 bases, J lost 1 base, and 10 bases lay in between. From germline, CDR1 is SGHAT and CDR2 FQNNGV. The CDR3 sequence: CASSMTRGTDTQYF. The CDR3 region has the DNA TGTGCCAGCAGCATGACTAGGGGCACAGATACGCAGTATTTT.

J is TRBJ2-6 and V is TRBV6-6; the D is unclear. This CDR3 region has 17 residues. V gave up 10 bases and J gave up 0 bases, with 19 bases separating them. CDR1 and CDR2 (germline): MNHNY, SVGAGI (reference sequence). The CDR3 sequence: CATTRSLTRSGANVLTF. The CDR3 coding sequence is TGTGCCACCACTCGCTCACTGACTCGCTCTGGGGCCAACGTCCTGACTTTC.

This chain uses TRBV6-9 with TRBJ1-1; perhaps TRBD1 as D (6 bases). Germline CDR1 is MNHGY and CDR2 is SVAAGI. V lost 4 bases and J 0 bases, leaving 12 bases between the germline ends. The CDR3 length is 15 residues. CDR3 sequence reads: CASSFTGKVNTEAFF. In nucleotides, the CDR3 is TGTGCCAGCAGTTTCACAGGGAAGGTGAACACTGAAGCTTTCTTT.

This sequence joins TRBV4-1 and TRBJ2-5; D is unresolved. V lost 1 base to trimming and J lost 5 bases, with 8 bases between them. Germline CDR1 reads MGHRA; CDR2 reads YSYEKL. This CDR3 region has 13 residues. CDR3 nucleotides: TGCGCCAGCAGCCAAGGCAGTCAGGAGACCCAGTACTTC. Translation gives CASSQGSQETQYF.

The chain joins TRBV6-5 to TRBJ2-1; 14 bases match TRBD2. The V segment lost 5 bases and the J segment 15 bases; nucleotides outside the gene matches: 12. CDR1 is MNHEY, CDR2 SVGAGI, per germline. This CDR3 has 15 residues. CDR3 residues: CASSPQGLAGDQWFF. CDR3 sequence (DNA): TGTGCCAGCAGTCCCCAGGGACTAGCGGGAGATCAGTGGTTCTTC.

The V and J genes are TRBV7-3 and TRBJ1-2; D not resolved. The length of the CDR3 is 13 residues. The V gene lost 2 bases and the J gene lost 13 bases, with 17 bases spanning the gap. Germline V gene data show CDR1 as SGHTA and CDR2 as FQGTGA. As DNA, the CDR3 is TGTGCCAGCAGCTTATCCCCTGCCGGGGAACGCACCTTC. This sequence encodes CASSLSPAGERTF.

This chain links TRBV29-1 with TRBJ2-6; D gene unclear. The CDR3 has 17 residues. V lost 5 bases, J lost 0 bases, and 17 bases lay in between. CDR1 is SQVTM and CDR2 is ANQGSEA in the germline V gene. This CDR3 reads CSVLDKTSSSGANVLTF. Written as DNA, the CDR3 is TGCAGCGTTCTCGACAAGACCAGTAGCTCTGGGGCCAACGTCCTGACTTTC.